The 7 T cell receptor beta chains listed next were all sequenced from one sample in a study of blood T cell repertoires in COVID-19. Generated by immunoSEQ multiplex PCR, the TCRdb table keeps only in-frame clones and is missing some. The table lists about 200,000 clones, more than 80% of them singletons. Specimen: peripheral blood. These receptors were taken from a woman aged 80 or older with acute or convalescent COVID-19.

Comments on this clone: In the same sample, other DNA sequences code for this CDR3. V gene TRBV7-8 combines with J gene TRBJ2-1; 11 bases are a match to TRBD2. The J segment lost 3 bases and the V segment lost 6 bases, leaving 4 bases of the junction unmatched. This CDR3 is built from 15 residues. Germline CDR1 and CDR2: SGHVS and FQNEAQ. The CDR3 is CASSSLAGGYNEQFF. The CDR3 DNA sequence: TGTGCCAGCAGTTCTCTAGCGGGGGGCTACAATGAGCAGTTCTTC.

The gene calls are TRBV10-3 and TRBJ1-1; 9 positions agree with TRBD1. Germline CDR1 and CDR2: ENHRY and SYGVKD. The ends lost 6 bases at V and 1 base at J; junction bases unmatched: 9. This CDR3 contains 16 residues. The CDR3 loop is CAIRGQGSVSNTEAFF. CDR3 nucleotide sequence: TGTGCCATCAGGGGACAGGGAAGCGTCTCGAACACTGAAGCTTTCTTT.

CDR3 residues: CASSTSGKNTGELFF. CDR3 bases: TGCGCCAGCAGCACTAGCGGGAAGAACACCGGGGAGCTGTTTTTT. The chain has TRBV5-1 and TRBJ2-2; TRBD2 matches 10 bases. CDR1 is SGHRS, CDR2 YFSETQ, per germline. This CDR3 has 15 amino acids. J was trimmed by 1 base and V by 4 bases; bases with no gene match: 1.

The chain recombines TRBV6-5 with TRBJ1-1; TRBD1 aligns across 7 bases. The V gene end was trimmed by 5 bases and the J gene end by 1 base; junction bases not matched to a gene: 4. Germline values: CDR1 MNHEY, CDR2 SVGAGI. The CDR3 sequence is 14 residues long. CDR3 residues: CASSLNRGNTEAFF. As DNA, the CDR3 is TGTGCCAGCAGTCTCAACAGGGGGAACACTGAAGCTTTCTTT.

This clone has a count of ten or more. This chain uses TRBV7-9 with TRBJ1-4; 7 nucleotides line up with TRBD1. V lost 5 bases and J lost 8; bases outside the gene matches: 8. Germline V lookup: CDR1 SEHNR, CDR2 FQNEAQ (reference sequence). The CDR3 contains 14 residues. CDR3 sequence: CASSHGQEGEKLFF. The CDR3 nucleotides are TGTGCCAGCAGCCACGGACAGGAGGGGGAAAAACTGTTTTTT.

The rearrangement links TRBV15 to TRBJ2-3; TRBD2 agrees at 9 bases. This CDR3 spans 16 amino acids. Germline CDR1 is LNHNV and CDR2 is YYDKDF (reference sequence). J was trimmed by 2 bases and V by 0 bases; bases with no gene match: 3. CDR3 DNA sequence: TGTGCCACCAGCAGAGATACTAGCGGGTTCACAGATACGCAGTATTTT. Its protein product is CATSRDTSGFTDTQYF.

CDR3 coding DNA: TGTGCCAGCAGCTATCCCGGGGAGACTCGGGGCTACACCTTC. As protein: CASSYPGETRGYTF. The J gene is TRBJ1-2, the V gene TRBV6-2 or TRBV6-3, with D uncertain. Trimming stripped 6 bases from V and 8 bases from J, with 19 bases between. The CDR3 is made up of 14 amino acids. Germline CDR1 reads MNHEY; CDR2 reads SVGEGT.